Listed below are T cell receptor beta chains from one sample, sequenced in a study of blood T cells in healthy people across ages. TCRdb processed the 5' RACE reads anew with MiXCR; each CDR3 protein has one entry. The sample consists of some 1.4 million distinct CDR3 sequences, about 43% of them appearing once. The sample was blood. These receptors were taken from a woman in her late teens or twenties in good health. Each CDR3 is given with its conserved first and last residue. D genes are given only for firm matches. The listing skips clone size in some rows; elsewhere it reads once, few, many or a size class.

few	TRBJ2-4	TRBV30	NA	TGTGCCTGGAGTGGCCGAACGGGGGGCTCCTTCCTTAGGGAGCAGTACTTC	CAWSGRTGGSFLREQYF
NA	TRBJ1-2	TRBV6-5	NA	TGTGCCAGCCGGTCGGACACACACTATGGCTACACCTTC	CASRSDTHYGYTF
NA	TRBJ1-2	TRBV29-1	NA	TGCAGCGTCGAGGGGGGGGCCCATGGCTACACCTTC	CSVEGGAHGYTF
NA	TRBJ1-2	TRBV6-6	NA	TGTGCCAGCAGTTACGGAGGGAGTCGCAACTATGGCTACACCTTC	CASSYGGSRNYGYTF
NA	TRBJ2-1	TRBV9	TRBD2	TGTGCCAGCAGCGTAGAGGCTAGCGGGGCCGTTGGTGAGCAGTTCTTC	CASSVEASGAVGEQFF
NA	TRBJ2-1	TRBV30	TRBD1	TGTGCCTGGGAGGGACAGGCCAAAACCTACAATGAGCAGTTCTTC	CAWEGQAKTYNEQFF
once	TRBJ2-7	TRBV20-1	TRBD2	TGCAGTGTCGGACTAGCGGATAGCCTCGGGCCCTACGAGCAGTACTTC	CSVGLADSLGPYEQYF
NA	TRBJ2-5	TRBV18	NA	TGTGCCAGCTCACCGCGGAGGGAGCAGTACTTC	CASSPRREQYF
few	TRBJ1-2	TRBV4-1	NA	TGCGCCAGCAGCCAAGACAGGGACGCTAATGGCTACACCTTC	CASSQDRDANGYTF
NA	TRBJ2-1	TRBV20-1	TRBD2	TGCAGTGCTAACGGCGGGGGTAGTAGTGAGCAGTTCTTC	CSANGGGSSEQFF
NA	TRBJ2-7	TRBV7-9	NA	TGTGCCAGCAGCTTCCAGGTACCCGCCTACGAGCAGTACTTC	CASSFQVPAYEQYF
NA	TRBJ1-1	TRBV4-2	NA	TGTGCCAGCAGCCAAGATCTAGTCCCCGCCTCCGTCACTGAAGCTTTCTTT	CASSQDLVPASVTEAFF
NA	TRBJ2-7	TRBV4-1	TRBD2	TGCGCCAGCAGCCAGGATGGGGACTACCTTGTCTACGAGCAGTACTTC	CASSQDGDYLVYEQYF
few	TRBJ2-7	TRBV5-1	TRBD1	TGCGCCAGCAGCTCCGGGACAGGGGGCATCCGCGAGCAGTACTTC	CASSSGTGGIREQYF
NA	TRBJ1-2	TRBV28	NA	TGTGCCAGCACCACTTGGGGGCAGGGCCATGGCTACACCTTC	CASTTWGQGHGYTF
few	TRBJ2-7	TRBV4-2	TRBD2	TGTGCCAGCAGCCAATCCGGGACTAGCGGCGAGCAGTACTTC	CASSQSGTSGEQYF
NA	TRBJ2-4	TRBV4-2	TRBD2	TGTGCCAGCAGCCAAGATCGGCTAGCGGGGGAACTGACCAAAAACATTCAGTACTTC	CASSQDRLAGELTKNIQYF
NA	TRBJ1-4	TRBV2	NA	TGTGCCAGCACCCCTACGGGGCCCCCGGAAAAACTGTTTTTT	CASTPTGPPEKLFF
NA	TRBJ2-7	TRBV5-1	TRBD1	TGCGCCAGCAGCCCCGGGACAGAGGGGTTGTACGAGCAGTACTTC	CASSPGTEGLYEQYF
few	TRBJ2-3	TRBV20-1	NA	TGCAGTGCCCCCATGGGGGGCACAGATACGCAGTATTTT	CSAPMGGTDTQYF
few	TRBJ2-7	TRBV12-3/TRBV12-4	TRBD1	TGTGCCAGCAGTCTCAGGGGGTCCAACGAGCAGTACTTC	CASSLRGSNEQYF
few	TRBJ2-5	TRBV5-1	TRBD1	TGCGCCAGCAGCGTCCGGGACAGGGAGGAGACCCAGTACTTC	CASSVRDREETQYF
NA	TRBJ2-1	TRBV20-1	NA	TGCAGTGCTATGGGGATAGACAATGAGCAGTTCTTC	CSAMGIDNEQFF
NA	TRBJ2-3	TRBV6-1	NA	TGTGCCAGCAGCCTCAAAGGGGGTTATACGCAGTATTTT	CASSLKGGYTQYF
NA	TRBJ1-1	TRBV29-1	NA	TGCAGCGTTGAAAACGGACTGAACACTGAAGCTTTCTTT	CSVENGLNTEAFF
few	TRBJ2-7	TRBV12-3/TRBV12-4	TRBD2	TGTGCCAGCAGTTCCCCCGGCGGGAGCCTCATCTACGAGCAGTACTTC	CASSSPGGSLIYEQYF
NA	TRBJ2-2	TRBV6-5	NA	TGTGCCAGCAGTTACCGACCCGACGCCGGGGAGCTGTTTTTT	CASSYRPDAGELFF
NA	TRBJ1-1	TRBV6-6	NA	TGTGCCAGCAGTTACTCGCGGGGAACTGAAGCTTTCTTT	CASSYSRGTEAFF
few	TRBJ2-1	TRBV9	NA	TGTGCCAGCAGCGTTGGGACCCTTGGCAATGAGCAGTTCTTC	CASSVGTLGNEQFF
NA	TRBJ2-1	TRBV7-2	NA	TGTGCCAGCAGCTTATTCGGATCAATGGTAGGTGAGCAGTTCTTC	CASSLFGSMVGEQFF
few	TRBJ2-3	TRBV12-3/TRBV12-4	NA	TGTGCCAGCAGTTTGGGGGGCCAGGCAGATACGCAGTATTTT	CASSLGGQADTQYF
many	TRBJ2-1	TRBV5-1	NA	TGCGCCAGCAGCTTGAGCCTCCAGTCTTACAATGAGCAGTTCTTC	CASSLSLQSYNEQFF
few	TRBJ1-1	TRBV3-1	NA	TGTGCCAGCAGCCCTGCGGGGGGGAACACTGAAGCTTTCTTT	CASSPAGGNTEAFF
few	TRBJ2-7	TRBV7-9	NA	TGTGCCAGCAGCTCCCCTCTAGCTTCGGGCTACGAGCAGTACTTC	CASSSPLASGYEQYF
NA	TRBJ2-3	TRBV7-9	TRBD2	TGTGCCAGCAGCTTAGTGGGTACTAGCGGGGGTACTCATACGCAGTATTTT	CASSLVGTSGGTHTQYF
few	TRBJ1-1	TRBV20-1	NA	TGCAGTGCTAGAGTCCCCGCAGGAACTGAAGCTTTCTTT	CSARVPAGTEAFF
NA	TRBJ2-7	TRBV12-3/TRBV12-4	TRBD1	TGTGCCAGCGGACAGGGGGCCGCCTACGAGCAGTACTTC	CASGQGAAYEQYF
NA	TRBJ2-3	TRBV28	NA	TGTGCCAGCAGTTTATTTGGATCTTGGACAGAGAACACAGATACGCAGTATTTT	CASSLFGSWTENTDTQYF
few	TRBJ2-2	TRBV20-1	NA	TGCAGTGCTACCTCCCCGACAAACACCGGGGAGCTGTTTTTT	CSATSPTNTGELFF
NA	TRBJ2-7	TRBV18	NA	TGTGCCAGCTCAACGACTAGTTTGAGCGAGCAGTACTTC	CASSTTSLSEQYF
few	TRBJ2-3	TRBV15	TRBD2	TGTGCCACCAGCAGAGCCCACCTACTAGCGGAAAGCACAGATACGCAGTATTTT	CATSRAHLLAESTDTQYF
few	TRBJ1-1	TRBV29-1	NA	TGCAGCGTGCCGGGACGGTGGGAGGACACTGAAGCTTTCTTT	CSVPGRWEDTEAFF
few	TRBJ2-2	TRBV4-2	NA	TGTGCCGCAGGGGGGGCCGGGGAGCTGTTTTTT	CAAGGAGELFF
few	TRBJ2-1	TRBV20-1	TRBD2	TGCAGTGCTAGAGCCCCCGCAGCGGGGGGAAGGAGCTCCTACAATGAGCAGTTCTTC	CSARAPAAGGRSSYNEQFF
NA	TRBJ2-4	TRBV19	NA	TGTGCCAGTAGTATAGGGAACACTGAGCAGTACTTC	CASSIGNTEQYF
NA	TRBJ2-3	TRBV20-1	NA	TGCAGTCCAGGGGACTTTTATAGCACAGATACGCAGTATTTT	CSPGDFYSTDTQYF
NA	TRBJ2-2	TRBV27	TRBD1	TGTGCCAGCAGTATCAAGGGACAGGTGAACACCGGGGAGCTGTTTTTT	CASSIKGQVNTGELFF
NA	TRBJ2-3	TRBV12-3/TRBV12-4	TRBD2	TGTGCCAGCACCGGCAGCGGGAGCGCAGATACGCAGTATTTT	CASTGSGSADTQYF
few	TRBJ2-7	TRBV29-1	NA	TGCAGCGGGCTAAGCTCCTACAATGAGCAGTACTTC	CSGLSSYNEQYF
NA	TRBJ1-4	TRBV7-2	NA	TGTGCCAGCAGCCAAAGACAGCTAGCAACTAATGAAAAACTGTTTTTT	CASSQRQLATNEKLFF
many	TRBJ1-5	TRBV20-1	TRBD1	TGCAGTGCTAGAGATCAGGGCAGGGGGGGAAGCAATCAGCCCCAGCATTTT	CSARDQGRGGSNQPQHF
few	TRBJ2-5	TRBV7-9	NA	TGTGCCAGCAGCTACCACAGGTTTCAAGAGACCCAGTACTTC	CASSYHRFQETQYF